Each of the 22 T cell receptor beta chains below was sequenced from the same sample in a study of CD8+CD57+ T cells in acquired aplastic anemia. The patients chosen for sequencing had shown expansion of CD8+CD57+ cells (detected by flow cytometry). Profiling of TCR beta VDJ combinations and CDR3 sequences used genomic DNA as template. TCRdb redid the calling of the reads with MiXCR, one entry per CDR3 protein. The table lists under 200,000 distinct CDR3 sequences, roughly 50% of them singletons. The specimen was sorted CD4+, CD8+, or CD8+CD57+ T cells (not recorded which) from PBMCs. These receptors were obtained from a human donor with aplastic anemia.

This clonotype was seen repeatedly, ten times or more. This CDR3 is CASRDRDDSPLHF. In DNA, the CDR3 is TGTGCCAGCAGAGACAGGGACGATTCACCCCTCCACTTT. The chain joins TRBV6-2 or TRBV6-3 to TRBJ1-6, with 7 bases lining up with TRBD1. Germline V gene sequence: CDR1 MNHEY, CDR2 SVGEGT. The CDR3 extends over 13 amino acids. V shed 6 bases, J shed 8 bases, and the junction held 4 bases outside the gene matches.

This clonotype was recorded many times. This chain uses TRBV6-1 with TRBJ2-7; 10 bases fit TRBD2. CDR3 length: 15 amino acids. The germline V gene has CDR1 MNHNS and CDR2 SASEGT. V shed 2 bases and J 6 bases; nucleotides not matched to a gene: 7. This chain's CDR3 is CASSELASGSPEQYF. The CDR3 DNA reads as TGTGCCAGCAGTGAATTGGCTAGCGGGAGCCCCGAGCAGTACTTC.

The rearrangement uses TRBV9 and TRBJ2-7; 7 bases match TRBD2. The CDR3 sequence is 13 residues long. From germline, CDR1 is SGDLS and CDR2 YYNGEE. V shed 3 bases and J 0 bases; nucleotides not matched to a gene: 0. This chain's CDR3 is CASSGTSSYEQYF. The CDR3 bases are TGTGCCAGCAGCGGGACTAGCTCCTACGAGCAGTACTTC.

This clonotype has a count of ten or more. The chain has TRBV11-2 and TRBJ2-3; TRBD2 matches at 8 bases. The V gene end was trimmed by 0 bases and the J gene end by 4 bases; junction bases not matched to a gene: 12. Germline V gene sequence: CDR1 SGHAT, CDR2 FQNNGV. This CDR3 spans 18 amino acids. CDR3 residues: CASSLESDWGLVPDTQYF. The DNA of the CDR3 is TGTGCCAGCAGCTTAGAATCTGATTGGGGACTAGTTCCAGATACGCAGTATTTT.

A few counts support this clonotype. J is TRBJ2-7 and V is TRBV7-9; D gene unclear. V lost 5 bases to trimming and J lost 5 bases, with 7 bases between them. The V gene's germline CDR1 is SEHNR and CDR2 FQNEAQ (reference sequence). The CDR3 covers 11 residues. CDR3 sequence (DNA): TGTGCCAGCAGCCATGGGGACGAGCAGTACTTC. Protein product: CASSHGDEQYF.

This clonotype is medium-sized (0.01 to 0.1%) within its sample. The J gene is TRBJ1-6, the V gene TRBV15; 9 bases fit TRBD1. Germline values: CDR1 LNHNV, CDR2 YYDKDF (reference sequence). The length of the CDR3 is 14 residues. V dropped 4 bases and J dropped 11; count of bases not matched to a gene: 6. CDR3 DNA: TGTGCCACCAGCATAACAGGGGGCCGGGCACCCCTCCACTTT. Amino acids: CATSITGGRAPLHF.

In its sample, this clonotype was seen a few times. One junction end disagrees with the germline gene, perhaps due to a read error. This rearrangement joins TRBV10-3 to TRBJ1-6; D might be TRBD1 (5 bases). Germline V gene sequence: CDR1 ENHRY, CDR2 SYGVKD. The CDR3 consists of 13 residues. The chain's CDR3 is CAISESMRGLTVF. The CDR3 DNA is TGTGCCATCAGTGAGTCTATGAGGGGACTCACAGTGTTT.

V is TRBV9 and J is TRBJ1-4; D gene unclear. The CDR3 covers 14 residues. The V end was cut by 0 bases, the J end by 7 bases, with 10 bases between. Germline CDR1 is SGDLS and CDR2 is YYNGEE. The CDR3 protein is CASSVEGSGEKLFF. The DNA for the CDR3 is TGTGCCAGCAGCGTAGAAGGGAGCGGTGAAAAACTGTTTTTT.

This clonotype was recorded only once. The chain recombines TRBV5-1 with TRBJ2-7, with 7 bases matching TRBD2. The CDR3 runs to 18 residues. The trim removed 0 bases at V and 10 bases at J, leaving 22 bases unmatched. Germline assignment: CDR1 SGHRS and CDR2 YFSETQ. CDR3 DNA: TGCGCCAGCAGCTTGGGGGAGGGGCGCCCAACTCGAGCCGGCGACCAGTACTTC. Its translation: CASSLGEGRPTRAGDQYF.

This clonotype was recorded at least ten times. The genes are TRBV14 and TRBJ1-1; 8 positions agree with TRBD1. The germline gives CDR1 SGHDN, CDR2 FVKESK. V shed 2 bases and J 5 bases; nucleotides not matched to a gene: 19. The CDR3 consists of 19 residues. The CDR3: CASSQLELTGGGEKTEAFF. The CDR3 DNA is TGTGCCAGCAGCCAACTAGAGCTTACAGGGGGGGGAGAAAAAACTGAAGCTTTCTTT. Full variable domain (remainder filled in from reference TRBV14 and TRBJ1-1): EAGVTQFPSHSVIEKGQTVTLRCDPISGHDNLYWYRRVMGKEIKFLLHFVKESKQDESGMPNNRFLAERTGGTYSTLKVQPAELEDSGVYFCASSQLELTGGGEKTEAFFGQGTRLTVV.

In this sample, this clonotype turned up many times. The genes are TRBV5-4 and TRBJ1-4, with 10 bases aligning to TRBD1. Trimming cost V 3 bases and J 6 bases; bases outside gene matches: 2. Germline lookup yields CDR1 SGHNT and CDR2 YYREEE (reference sequence). The CDR3 is 14 amino acids. The CDR3 protein is CASSSGTGDEKLFF. The CDR3 DNA reads as TGTGCCAGCAGCTCCGGGACAGGGGATGAAAAACTGTTTTTT.

V gene TRBV2 combines with J gene TRBJ1-1; D is possibly TRBD1 (6 bases). This CDR3 contains 13 residues. Germline V lookup: CDR1 SNHLY, CDR2 FYNNEI. V dropped 3 bases and J dropped 6 bases, with 11 bases sitting between them. The CDR3 loop reads CASSDRGRAEAFF. As DNA, the CDR3 is TGTGCCAGCAGTGACAGGGGAAGGGCTGAAGCTTTCTTT. Using reference TRBV2 and TRBJ1-1 for the parts outside the CDR3, the full variable domain is EPEVTQTPSHQVTQMGQEVILRCVPISNHLYFYWYRQILGQKVEFLVSFYNNEISEKSEIFDDQFSVERPDGSNFTLKIRSTKLEDSAMYFCASSDRGRAEAFFGQGTRLTVV.

The chain employs TRBV9 and TRBJ2-2, with a possible D match to TRBD1 (6 bases). V lost 4 bases and J 7 bases, leaving 11 bases between the germline ends. Germline CDR1 SGDLS, CDR2 YYNGEE. The CDR3 spans 13 residues. The CDR3 here is CASSQQGYGELFF. The DNA of the CDR3 is TGTGCCAGCAGCCAACAGGGTTACGGGGAGCTGTTTTTT.

This chain uses TRBV7-8 with TRBJ1-2; D gene unclear. The length of the CDR3 is 16 residues. In germline, CDR1 is SGHVS, CDR2 FQNEAQ. V was cut by 3 bases and J by 1 base, with 15 bases left in between. The CDR3 here is CASSFSRVQLNYGYTF. The CDR3 bases are TGTGCCAGCAGCTTTTCGCGGGTACAGCTTAACTATGGCTACACCTTC.

The genes are TRBV2 and TRBJ2-3; D ambiguous. The CDR3 runs to 14 residues. Germline CDR1 is SNHLY and CDR2 is FYNNEI. Trimming pared 7 bases from V and 0 bases from J, leaving 11 bases between. The CDR3 sequence: CASKARPSTDTQYF. The CDR3 DNA follows: TGTGCCAGCAAGGCGCGACCTAGCACAGATACGCAGTATTTT. The variable domain in full, completed from reference TRBV2 and TRBJ2-3, reads EPEVTQTPSHQVTQMGQEVILRCVPISNHLYFYWYRQILGQKVEFLVSFYNNEISEKSEIFDDQFSVERPDGSNFTLKIRSTKLEDSAMYFCASKARPSTDTQYFGPGTRLTVL.

This clonotype was seen repeatedly, ten times or more. The chain recombines TRBV7-9 with TRBJ2-3, with D possibly being TRBD1 or TRBD2 (6 bases each). Germline V gene data show CDR1 as SEHNR and CDR2 as FQNEAQ (reference sequence). Trimming cost V 0 bases and J 3 bases, with 13 bases left between them. The CDR3 is 16 residues long. The CDR3, as DNA: TGTGCCAGCAGCTTAGCAGAGGGGGGCTCGACAGATACGCAGTATTTT. It encodes CASSLAEGGSTDTQYF.

In this sample, this clonotype turned up many times. V and J are TRBV19 and TRBJ1-5; 8 bases agree with TRBD1. This CDR3 has 17 residues. Germline assignment: CDR1 LNHDA and CDR2 SQIVND (reference sequence). Trimming took 3 bases from V and 6 from J; bases not matched to a gene: 13. The CDR3 region is CASSMSVTAGGRQPQHF. As DNA, the CDR3 is TGTGCCAGTAGTATGTCGGTCACGGCAGGGGGCCGTCAGCCCCAGCATTTT.

This chain links TRBV20-1 with TRBJ2-1; 11 bases fit TRBD2. V lost 2 bases, J lost 2 bases, and 5 bases stayed unmatched. CDR1 is DFQATT and CDR2 is SNEGSKA in the germline V gene (reference sequence). The CDR3 extends over 16 amino acids. This chain's CDR3 is CSARPGSGRAYNEQFF. In nucleotides, the CDR3 is TGCAGTGCTAGACCGGGTAGCGGGAGGGCCTACAATGAGCAGTTCTTC.

The V and J genes are TRBV7-9 and TRBJ2-7; perhaps TRBD2 as D (5 bases). Trimming cost V 1 base and J 13 bases, with 20 bases left between them. The CDR3 length is 14 residues. Germline V gene lookup returns CDR1 SEHNR and CDR2 FQNEAQ (reference sequence). The CDR3 sequence is CASSLGSVEGRHYF. As DNA, the CDR3 is TGTGCCAGCAGCTTAGGGTCGGTCGAAGGGAGACATTACTTC.

The rearrangement joins TRBV7-9 to TRBJ2-5, with 7 bases lining up with TRBD1. The CDR3 is made up of 14 amino acids. With V trimmed by 6 bases and J by 3 bases, 7 bases remained unmatched. Germline V CDR1 and CDR2: SEHNR, FQNEAQ (reference sequence). The CDR3 bases are TGTGCCAGCAGTCTCCCGGGACAGAAAGAGACCCAGTACTTC. Encoded protein: CASSLPGQKETQYF.

V and J are TRBV7-2 and TRBJ1-6; 8 bases map to TRBD1. There are 15 residues in the CDR3. V was clipped by 3 bases and J by 8 bases; unmatched bases: 6. Germline CDR1 SGHTA, CDR2 FQGNSA. CDR3 DNA: TGTGCCAGCAGCTTCCAGGGGGCTGGGGATTCACCCCTCCACTTT. It codes for CASSFQGAGDSPLHF.

This clonotype was picked up many times. This chain connects TRBV20-1 to TRBJ2-7; D is undetermined. Germline V gene lookup returns CDR1 DFQATT and CDR2 SNEGSKA (reference sequence). V lost 1 base and J 5 bases, leaving 6 bases between the germline ends. The CDR3 is 11 amino acids. The CDR3 DNA reads TGCAGTGCTAGAGTAGAGCACGAGCAGTACTTC. Translating it yields CSARVEHEQYF.